This TCR beta chain comes out of a study of T-cell memory formation after mild COVID-19. Study information: TCR clusters largely stayed donor specific.

V was clipped by 7 bases and J by 0 bases; unmatched bases: 4. Germline-derived CDR1 and CDR2 are SGHTA and FQGNSA. The CDR3 has 15 amino acids. Whole-study results and caveats: For contracting clones, CD4+ ones sat mainly in CM and EM, CD8+ in EMRA. Several responding clones turned up in pre-infection memory, indicating that cross-reactive memory may have taken part.

With constant-segment primers, 5'RACE yielded cDNA libraries of TCR alpha and TCR beta that carried sample barcodes and UMIs. From the 5' RACE reads, TCRdb called clonotypes with MiXCR, one entry per CDR3 protein. Counted here are 250,000 to 300,000 distinct CDR3 sequences, roughly 16% occurring once; the ten biggest clones make up about 23%. Of note for this clonotype: As yet, its antigen is unknown.

This rearrangement joins TRBV7-2 to TRBJ2-3, with 10 bases that match TRBD2. The sequence was obtained from a man aged 18 to 30 who had mild COVID-19 (a few samples of this study predate the infection). Cell type and time point are not known. Sequencing used PBMCs or a T cell subset sorted from them (not recorded which). CDR3 amino acids: CASTSGLASTDTQYF. The CDR3 region has the DNA TGTGCCAGCACCTCGGGACTAGCGAGCACAGATACGCAGTATTTT.